This TCR beta chain was documented in a study of cytomegalovirus exposure and HLA in healthy donors. Sequenced by immunoSEQ multiplex PCR; TCRdb stores in-frame clones only, minus some. The table records 180,000 or so clones, 86% of them present only once. Germline V gene data show CDR1 as LNHDA and CDR2 as SQIVND (reference sequence). The CDR3 sequence is 14 residues long. Trimming cost V 3 bases and J 7 bases, with 12 bases left between them. The sequence was obtained from a man aged 30 to 39 in good health and CMV-seropositive. Material for sequencing was PBMCs. The V call is TRBV19, the J call TRBJ2-2; possible D gene TRBD1, 5 bases. CDR3 protein: CASSMRRVGGELFF. DNA for the CDR3: TGTGCCAGTAGTATGCGCAGGGTCGGCGGGGAGCTGTTTTTT. The whole variable domain, remainder taken from reference TRBV19 and TRBJ2-2, is DGGITQSPKYLFRKEGQNVTLSCEQNLNHDAMYWYRQDPGQGLRLIYYSQIVNDFQKGDIAEGYSVSREKKESFPLTVTSAQKNPTAFYLCASSMRRVGGELFFGEGSRLTVL.